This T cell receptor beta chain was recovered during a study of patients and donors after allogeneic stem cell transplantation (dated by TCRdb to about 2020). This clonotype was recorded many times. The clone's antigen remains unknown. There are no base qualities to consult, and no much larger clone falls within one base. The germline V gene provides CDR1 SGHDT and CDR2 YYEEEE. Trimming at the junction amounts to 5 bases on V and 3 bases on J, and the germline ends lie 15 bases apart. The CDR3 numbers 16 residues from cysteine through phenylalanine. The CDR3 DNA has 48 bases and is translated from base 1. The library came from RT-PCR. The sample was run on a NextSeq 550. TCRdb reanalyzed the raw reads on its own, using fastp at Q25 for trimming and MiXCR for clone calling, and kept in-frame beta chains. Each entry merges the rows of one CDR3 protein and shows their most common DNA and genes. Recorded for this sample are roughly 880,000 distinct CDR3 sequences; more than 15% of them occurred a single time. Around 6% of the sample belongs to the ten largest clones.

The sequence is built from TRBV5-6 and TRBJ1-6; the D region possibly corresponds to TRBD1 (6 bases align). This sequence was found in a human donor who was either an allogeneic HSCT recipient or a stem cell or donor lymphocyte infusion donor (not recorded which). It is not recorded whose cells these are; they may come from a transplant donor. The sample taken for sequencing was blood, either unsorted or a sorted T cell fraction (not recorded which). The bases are TGTGCCAGCAGTTCCGACAGGAGAATCTATAATTCACCCCTCCACTTT. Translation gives CASSSDRRIYNSPLHF.